These 27 T cell receptor beta chains share one sample of origin, sequenced in a study of T cell responses to AZD1222 COVID-19 vaccine (dated by TCRdb to about 2021). The time point label, as the study defines it: baseline before first vaccination. Libraries were constructed by the immunoSEQ multiplex PCR assay. The table was pulled from immuneACCESS by TCRdb, which kept in-frame rearrangements only. Such tables lose some clones; where checked, under half of the loss comes from unresolved V genes, and the rest has no known cause. In all, the sample holds over 100,000 clones, and less than 90% of those were seen once. 2% to 3% of the sample is taken by the ten largest. The sequenced sample was peripheral blood, obtained on day 0 of AZD1222 vaccination. These receptors were taken from an adult in good health.

The genes are TRBV28 and TRBJ2-6; D is ambiguous. Germline CDR1 and CDR2: MDHEN and SYDVKM. V was pared by 3 bases and J by 3 bases, with 9 bases between. The CDR3 loop spans 15 amino acids. CDR3 nucleotide sequence: TGTGCCAGCAGTTTCGCGGATGGTGGGGCCAACGTCCTGACTTTC. This sequence encodes CASSFADGGANVLTF.

The rearrangement joins TRBV28 to TRBJ1-4; D ambiguous. CDR1 and CDR2 from the germline V gene are MDHEN and SYDVKM. Trimming took off 5 bases at V and 8 bases at J, with 15 bases between the two ends. CDR3 length: 14 residues. The CDR3 nucleotides are TGTGCCAGCAGTCCACCTCGCGGTGGGGAAAAACTGTTTTTT. Amino acid sequence: CASSPPRGGEKLFF.

The genes are TRBV4-1 and TRBJ2-6; D unresolved. This CDR3 region has 17 residues. Germline CDR1 MGHRA, CDR2 YSYEKL. Between the trimmed V and J ends, which lost 2 bases and 0 bases, there was a span of 11 bases. This CDR3 reads CASSQFPTNSGANVLTF. The CDR3 coding sequence is TGCGCCAGCAGCCAATTCCCCACGAACTCTGGGGCCAACGTCCTGACTTTC.

Only one count was recorded for this clone. CDR3 sequence (DNA): TGTGCCAGCAGCTTATCTGGACAGGGGTGGGCCGGGGAGCTGTTTTTT. It specifies CASSLSGQGWAGELFF. V and J are TRBV7-2 and TRBJ2-2, with 9 nucleotides matching TRBD1. Germline V gene data show CDR1 as SGHTA and CDR2 as FQGNSA. V was pared by 2 bases and J by 6 bases, with 7 bases of the junction left unmatched. The CDR3 consists of 16 residues.

This sequence joins TRBV5-1 and TRBJ2-3, with D perhaps being TRBD1 or TRBD2 (5 bases each). The germline V gene has CDR1 SGHRS and CDR2 YFSETQ. The CDR3 has 16 amino acids. V dropped 4 bases and J dropped 1 base, with 16 bases sitting between them. The CDR3 DNA follows: TGCGCCAGCAGCCCCCCGGGGCCTACCGGCACAGATACGCAGTATTTT. This codes for CASSPPGPTGTDTQYF. The whole variable domain, remainder taken from reference TRBV5-1 and TRBJ2-3, is KAGVTQTPRYLIKTRGQQVTLSCSPISGHRSVSWYQQTPGQGLQFLFEYFSETQRNKGNFPGRFSGRQFSNSRSEMNVSTLELGDSALYLCASSPPGPTGTDTQYFGPGTRLTVL.

The rearrangement uses TRBV11-3 and TRBJ2-3, with D hard to call. This CDR3 is 14 amino acids long. Germline V CDR1 and CDR2: SGHNT, YENEEA. Trimming removed 5 bases from V and 3 bases from J, with 12 bases in between. The CDR3 loop reads CASSHDGRTDTQYF. The CDR3 bases are TGTGCCAGCAGCCATGATGGCAGGACAGATACGCAGTATTTT. Full variable domain (missing parts from reference TRBV11-3 and TRBJ2-3): EAGVVQSPRYKIIEKKQPVAFWCNPISGHNTLYWYLQNLGQGPELLIRYENEEAVDDSQLPKDRFSAERLKGVDSTLKIQPAELGDSAVYLCASSHDGRTDTQYFGPGTRLTVL.

V is TRBV7-9 and J is TRBJ1-2, with D unclear. Germline values: CDR1 SEHNR, CDR2 FQNEAQ (reference sequence). Trimming pared 2 bases from V and 4 bases from J, leaving 8 bases between. The CDR3 runs to 13 residues. The CDR3 nucleotides read TGTGCCAGCAGCTTAAGGGAGGGCTATGGCTACACCTTC. It codes for CASSLREGYGYTF. Full variable domain (missing parts from reference TRBV7-9 and TRBJ1-2): DTGVSQNPRHKITKRGQNVTFRCDPISEHNRLYWYRQTLGQGPEFLTYFQNEAQLEKSRLLSDRFSAERPKGSFSTLEIQRTEQGDSAMYLCASSLREGYGYTFGSGTRLTVV.

The chain recombines TRBV10-3 with TRBJ1-2, with D perhaps matching TRBD1 (5 bases). Deletions cut 4 bases from V and 2 bases from J, with 11 bases between. The CDR3 totals 14 residues. CDR1 is ENHRY, CDR2 SYGVKD, per germline. As DNA, the CDR3 is TGTGCCATCAGTGCGGGGGAGACCAACTATGGCTACACCTTC. Translated, it gives CAISAGETNYGYTF.

The chain employs TRBV29-1 and TRBJ1-2, with 7 nucleotides matching TRBD1. J was trimmed by 1 base and V by 1 base; bases with no gene match: 3. From germline, CDR1 is SQVTM and CDR2 ANQGSEA. The CDR3 totals 14 residues. The CDR3 region is CSVEGQGLNYGYTF. The CDR3 bases are TGCAGCGTTGAAGGACAGGGTCTTAACTATGGCTACACCTTC.

This chain connects TRBV15 to TRBJ1-6, with D uncertain. This CDR3 contains 14 residues. Germline V gives CDR1 LNHNV, CDR2 YYDKDF (reference sequence). Trimming took off 5 bases at V and 3 bases at J, with 8 bases between the two ends. CDR3: CATSGMNYNSPLHF. The CDR3 DNA follows: TGTGCCACCAGCGGGATGAACTATAATTCACCCCTCCACTTT.

The chain is built from TRBV27 and TRBJ1-1; tentative D call: TRBD1 (5 bases). CDR3 length equals 15 residues. Germline assignment: CDR1 MNHEY and CDR2 SMNVEV (reference sequence). V dropped 0 bases and J dropped 1 base, with 9 bases sitting between them. DNA of the CDR3: TGTGCCAGCAGTTTATCTCTTGACAGGAACACTGAAGCTTTCTTT. This codes for CASSLSLDRNTEAFF.

This chain connects TRBV18 to TRBJ1-1; TRBD1 agrees at 7 bases. V lost 0 bases, J lost 1 base, and 8 bases stayed unmatched. Germline values: CDR1 KGHSH, CDR2 LQKENI. This CDR3 has 17 amino acids. The CDR3 nucleotides are TGTGCCAGCTCACCACCCAGGACAGGAAGGCGGAACACTGAAGCTTTCTTT. It codes for CASSPPRTGRRNTEAFF. The full variable domain, with the rest looked up from reference TRBV18 and TRBJ1-1, is NAGVMQNPRHLVRRRGQEARLRCSPMKGHSHVYWYRQLPEEGLKFMVYLQKENIIDESGMPKERFSAEFPKEGPSILRIQQVVRGDSAAYFCASSPPRTGRRNTEAFFGQGTRLTVV.

The rearrangement uses TRBV6-1 and TRBJ1-1, with D unresolved. Germline CDR1 is MNHNS and CDR2 is SASEGT. Between the trimmed V and J ends, which lost 2 bases and 7 bases, there was a span of 8 bases. CDR3 size: 12 residues. CDR3 protein: CASSELQYEAFF. The CDR3, as DNA: TGTGCCAGCAGTGAACTACAATATGAAGCTTTCTTT.

This chain uses TRBV30 with TRBJ1-4; TRBD1 matches at 10 bases. The CDR3 covers 16 residues. With V trimmed by 0 bases and J by 5 bases, 6 bases remained unmatched. CDR1 and CDR2 from the germline V gene are GTSNPN and SVGIG (reference sequence). In DNA, the CDR3 is TGTGCCTGGAGTGTACTCCGGGGACAGGGGAATGAAAAACTGTTTTTT. Translating it yields CAWSVLRGQGNEKLFF.

The chain combines TRBV5-4 with TRBJ2-1; TRBD2 aligns across 7 bases. This CDR3 has 16 residues. The V and J ends lost 5 bases and 4 bases, in that order; junction bases with no gene match: 12. Germline V gives CDR1 SGHNT, CDR2 YYREEE (reference sequence). The CDR3 DNA is TGTGCCAGCAGACCCCCTGGACTAGATTCATACAATGAGCAGTTCTTC. Translated, it gives CASRPPGLDSYNEQFF.

This clone was detected only a few times. V usage is TRBV28 and J usage is TRBJ2-1; 10 bases are a match to TRBD2. The germline V gene encodes CDR1 MDHEN and CDR2 SYDVKM. The V segment lost 4 bases and the J segment 5 bases; nucleotides outside the gene matches: 5. The CDR3 runs 15 residues. The CDR3 spells CASSSSGSRNNEQFF. The CDR3, as DNA: TGTGCCAGCAGTTCTAGCGGGAGCCGGAACAATGAGCAGTTCTTC.

The chain carries TRBV3-1 (or the pseudogene TRBV3-2) and TRBJ1-6; TRBD1 aligns across 7 bases. The germline gives CDR1 LGHDT, CDR2 YNNKEL (reference sequence). V lost 0 bases and J lost 9; bases outside the gene matches: 2. This CDR3 region has 14 residues. CDR3 sequence (DNA): TGTGCCAGCAGCCAAGAAGGGGGCCGTTCACCCCTCCACTTT. Translating gives CASSQEGGRSPLHF.

Details on this clone: Different DNA sequences within this sample yield the same CDR3. V usage is TRBV5-1 and J usage is TRBJ2-3; a possible D gene is TRBD1 (5 bases). Germline CDR1 SGHRS, CDR2 YFSETQ. This CDR3 is 16 amino acids long. V shed 2 bases and J shed 0 bases, with 13 bases lying between them. The DNA for the CDR3 is TGCGCCAGCAGCTTAGGGGCCTCCGGGAGCACAGATACGCAGTATTTT. Encoded protein: CASSLGASGSTDTQYF.

The chain uses TRBV4-2 and TRBJ2-7; unclear D gene. Looked up from germline, CDR1 is LGHNA and CDR2 is YNFKEQ. The CDR3 has 15 amino acids. The V end lost 0 bases, the J end lost 3 bases, and 12 bases lay between the germline ends. DNA for the CDR3: TGTGCCAGCAGCCAAGATCCGCTAGGAAACTACGAGCAGTACTTC. As protein: CASSQDPLGNYEQYF.

This clone was found once. The gene calls are TRBV5-1 and TRBJ2-7, with TRBD1 matching 9 bases. Trimming at V came to 7 bases and at J to 2 bases, leaving 10 bases not matched to a gene. The CDR3 contains 15 residues. Looked up from germline, CDR1 is SGHRS and CDR2 is YFSETQ. The CDR3 bases are TGCGCCAGCCGTTACGAGGGACAGGGACCCTACGAGCAGTACTTC. Translating gives CASRYEGQGPYEQYF.

The V gene is TRBV24-1, the J gene TRBJ2-1; D is unclear. The germline V gene encodes CDR1 KGHDR and CDR2 SFDVKD. This CDR3 has 19 residues. The ends were cut back, 1 base at V and 1 base at J, with 19 bases in the middle. For the CDR3, the DNA is TGTGCCACCAGTGATTTTTTTCTTGGATCCAATGGGTCCTACAATGAGCAGTTCTTC. Translating gives CATSDFFLGSNGSYNEQFF.

In this sample, this clone turned up once. The CDR3 coding sequence is TGCGCCAGCAGCTCAGGACAGGGGAACTACAATGAGCAGTTCTTC. This codes for CASSSGQGNYNEQFF. This rearrangement joins TRBV5-1 to TRBJ2-1, with TRBD1 matching over 9 bases. V gave up 3 bases and J gave up 3 bases; unmatched junction bases: 4. The CDR3 length is 15 residues. Germline CDR1 reads SGHRS; CDR2 reads YFSETQ.

This sequence joins TRBV19 and TRBJ1-1; D may be TRBD1 (5 bases). The CDR3 spans 14 residues. Looked up from germline, CDR1 is LNHDA and CDR2 is SQIVND (reference sequence). V dropped 5 bases and J dropped 5 bases, with 15 bases sitting between them. In DNA, the CDR3 is TGTGCCAGTAGTCCCGGTGGGGGGTGGACTGAAGCTTTCTTT. It translates to CASSPGGGWTEAFF.

The chain carries TRBV28 and TRBJ2-7, with D perhaps given as TRBD1 or TRBD2 (5 bases each). This CDR3 has 14 amino acids. CDR1 is MDHEN, CDR2 SYDVKM, per germline. V lost 1 base and J 3 bases, leaving 10 bases between the germline ends. The CDR3 region is CASSLSGADYEQYF. The CDR3 nucleotides are TGTGCCAGCAGTTTATCCGGGGCTGACTACGAGCAGTACTTC.

The genes are TRBV28 and TRBJ2-5, with unresolved D. The CDR3 is 14 residues long. Germline assignment: CDR1 MDHEN and CDR2 SYDVKM. Between the trimmed V and J ends, which lost 1 base and 2 bases, there was a span of 8 bases. In DNA, the CDR3 is TGTGCCAGCAGTTTATCCCACATACAAGAGACCCAGTACTTC. Translated: CASSLSHIQETQYF.

This chain joins TRBV11-3 and TRBJ2-1; D possibly uses TRBD1 or TRBD2 (6 bases each). The V and J ends lost 3 bases and 6 bases respectively, with 12 bases between them. Germline V gene data show CDR1 as SGHNT and CDR2 as YENEEA. The CDR3 loop spans 14 amino acids. DNA for the CDR3: TGTGCCAGCAGCTTTTCCGGGGGCTTCAATGAGCAGTTCTTC. It is translated as CASSFSGGFNEQFF.

The chain links TRBV19 to TRBJ2-1; 13 bases match TRBD2. Germline CDR1 reads LNHDA; CDR2 reads SQIVND (reference sequence). J lost 4 bases, V lost 5 bases, and 5 bases had no gene match. The CDR3 runs to 16 residues. The CDR3 here is CASSPRTSGGYNEQFF. CDR3 DNA sequence: TGTGCCAGTAGTCCTCGGACTAGCGGGGGATACAATGAGCAGTTCTTC.